This T cell receptor beta chain was sequenced in a study of OX40 agonist ivuxolimab in advanced cancers. Across the study: Partial responses were seen in three patients, one with hepatocellular carcinoma and two with cutaneous melanoma.

Between the trimmed V and J ends, which lost 0 bases and 0 bases, there was a span of 9 bases. The V gene's germline CDR1 is MGHRA and CDR2 YSYEKL. CDR3 size: 17 residues. Profiling relied on immunoSEQ multiplex PCR, and the TCRdb table lists in-frame clones only, not all of them. In the table there are 50,000 to 75,000 clones, around 86% of which are singletons. The origin of this receptor is an adult with an advanced solid tumor such as melanoma, head and neck, liver or kidney cancer. The sample here was CD4+ or CD8+ T cells sorted from blood, taken in a trial of the OX40 agonist ivuxolimab. The rearrangement uses TRBV4-1 and TRBJ1-6; D unresolved. The CDR3 loop reads CASSQDGSLSYNSPLHF. CDR3 DNA: TGCGCCAGCAGCCAAGATGGGTCGCTCTCCTATAATTCACCCCTCCACTTT.